A single sample is the source of the 23 T cell receptor beta chains below, sequenced in a study of T cells after yellow fever vaccination. Each CDR3 protein is one row after TCRdb ran MiXCR on the 5' RACE reads. The sample has a few hundred thousand distinct CDR3 sequences; 15% to 20% are singletons. The material sequenced was PBMCs, taken 15 days after the yellow fever booster vaccination. Receptors originate from a man younger than 40 who received the YFV17D yellow fever vaccine.

This chain uses TRBV5-5 with TRBJ2-7, with 10 bases fitting TRBD1. J gave up 2 bases and V 3 bases, and 2 bases lay outside the gene matches. CDR1 and CDR2 from the germline V gene are SGHKS and YYEKEE (reference sequence). CDR3 length equals 14 residues. CDR3 protein: CASSWGQGTYEQYF. The CDR3 DNA reads as TGTGCCAGCAGCTGGGGACAGGGGACCTACGAGCAGTACTTC.

The V call is TRBV29-1, the J call TRBJ2-2; the match to TRBD2 covers 11 bases. This CDR3 has 14 residues. The junction had 4 bases not matched to a gene; V was cut back by 6 bases and J by 4 bases. CDR1 SQVTM and CDR2 ANQGSEA come from the germline V gene. This chain's CDR3 is CSVGLADSTGELFF. In DNA form, the CDR3 reads TGCAGCGTGGGACTAGCGGACTCCACCGGGGAGCTGTTTTTT.

This clonotype appeared a few times. The chain is built from TRBV10-2 and TRBJ2-7; D tentatively reads TRBD1 or TRBD2 (5 bases each). The CDR3 has 16 residues. Trimming shortened V by 3 bases and J by 7 bases, and 22 bases separated the two germline ends. Germline V lookup: CDR1 WSHSY, CDR2 SAAADI. The CDR3 nucleotides read TGCGCCAGCAGTGAAGGGACGGGTGCGACCAACAGGGAGCAGTACTTC. Its protein product is CASSEGTGATNREQYF.

A few counts support this clonotype. J is TRBJ1-2 and V is TRBV29-1; D unresolved. This CDR3 is built from 12 residues. Trimming cost V 4 bases and J 4 bases, with 10 bases left between them. Germline loops: CDR1 SQVTM, CDR2 ANQGSEA. CDR3 in amino acids: CSVVEGSYGYTF. The CDR3 DNA reads TGCAGCGTTGTGGAGGGAAGCTATGGCTACACCTTC.

This chain links TRBV4-3 with TRBJ2-7; 13 bases are a match to TRBD2. The V gene end was trimmed by 4 bases and the J gene end by 4 bases; junction bases not matched to a gene: 4. Germline V gene lookup returns CDR1 LGHNA and CDR2 YSLEER. The CDR3 extends over 15 amino acids. CDR3 amino acids: CASSRTSGSIYEQYF. The CDR3 DNA reads as TGCGCCAGCAGCCGGACTAGCGGGAGTATTTACGAGCAGTACTTC.

This clonotype was found a few times. The chain couples TRBV12-3 or TRBV12-4 to TRBJ2-7; TRBD2 matches at 9 bases. V lost 6 bases and J lost 0; bases outside the gene matches: 6. This CDR3 spans 15 amino acids. The DNA of the CDR3 is TGTGCCAGCAGCCCAAGCGGGAGGTACTCCTACGAGCAGTACTTC. Translation: CASSPSGRYSYEQYF.

This clonotype was counted a few times. The chain has TRBV4-3 and TRBJ2-5; TRBD2 matches at 7 bases. CDR3 length equals 13 residues. The germline V gene encodes CDR1 LGHNA and CDR2 YSLEER. V lost 5 bases to trimming and J lost 2 bases; unmatched junction nucleotides: 2. CDR3 bases: TGCGCCAGCAGCAAGGGACTACAAGAGACCCAGTACTTC. It is translated as CASSKGLQETQYF.

V is TRBV15 and J is TRBJ1-2; D not resolved. The CDR3 spans 15 residues. V lost 5 bases, J lost 1 base, and 14 bases lay in between. Germline V CDR1 and CDR2: LNHNV, YYDKDF (reference sequence). This CDR3 is CATSRRHGDNYGYTF. In DNA form, the CDR3 reads TGTGCCACCAGCCGCAGACACGGAGATAACTATGGCTACACCTTC. Supplemented by reference TRBV15 and TRBJ1-2, the full variable domain reads DAMVIQNPRYQVTQFGKPVTLSCSQTLNHNVMYWYQQKSSQAPKLLFHYYDKDFNNEADTPDNFQSRRPNTSFCFLDIRSPGLGDTAMYLCATSRRHGDNYGYTFGSGTRLTVV.

This clonotype was found a few times. The chain couples TRBV29-1 to TRBJ2-3, with D possibly being TRBD2 (6 bases). Between the trimmed V and J ends, which lost 8 bases and 0 bases, there was a span of 18 bases. The CDR3 runs to 15 residues. Looked up from germline, CDR1 is SQVTM and CDR2 is ANQGSEA. The CDR3 loop reads CSLYLVGTSTDTQYF. CDR3 bases: TGCAGCCTTTATTTGGTCGGGACTAGCACAGATACGCAGTATTTT.

The gene calls are TRBV6-6 and TRBJ2-7, with D tentatively TRBD1 or TRBD2 (5 bases each). Germline V lookup: CDR1 MNHNY, CDR2 SVGAGI (reference sequence). The CDR3 has 10 amino acids. Between the trimmed V and J ends, which lost 6 bases and 7 bases, there was a span of 7 bases. The CDR3 loop reads CASRGTEQYF. The CDR3 DNA follows: TGTGCCAGCAGGGGGACGGAGCAGTACTTC.

This sequence joins TRBV5-5 and TRBJ2-5, with 7 bases identical to TRBD1. Germline lookup yields CDR1 SGHKS and CDR2 YYEKEE (reference sequence). This CDR3 has 15 amino acids. V shed 6 bases and J 1 base; nucleotides not matched to a gene: 9. Here the CDR3 reads CASTRDSLPQETQYF. CDR3 nucleotides: TGTGCCAGCACCCGGGACAGCCTCCCCCAAGAGACCCAGTACTTC. The whole variable domain, filled in from reference TRBV5-5 and TRBJ2-5, reads DAGVTQSPTHLIKTRGQQVTLRCSPISGHKSVSWYQQVLGQGPQFIFQYYEKEERGRGNFPDRFSARQFPNYSSELNVNALLLGDSALYLCASTRDSLPQETQYFGPGTRLLVL.

The CDR3 DNA is TGTGCCAGCGCGGGCGGGAGGGGATACGAGCAGTACTTC. Translated, it gives CASAGGRGYEQYF. V usage is TRBV7-9 and J usage is TRBJ2-7, with 9 bases fitting TRBD2. V dropped 8 bases and J dropped 4; count of bases not matched to a gene: 6. The CDR3 loop spans 13 amino acids. Germline lookup yields CDR1 SEHNR and CDR2 FQNEAQ (reference sequence).

This chain links TRBV7-2 with TRBJ2-3, with D perhaps TRBD2 (7 bases). The germline V gene has CDR1 SGHTA and CDR2 FQGNSA. Trimming left V 6 bases short and J 6 bases short, with 16 bases between. The CDR3 contains 14 residues. The DNA of the CDR3 is TGTGCCAGCAGGGGGGGGCGTAGCCTGGATACGCAGTATTTT. This sequence encodes CASRGGRSLDTQYF.

Only a few counts were recorded for this clonotype. The chain combines TRBV7-8 with TRBJ1-4; 9 bases line up with TRBD1. This CDR3 has 14 amino acids. With 5 bases clipped from V and 6 bases from J, the junction kept 4 bases outside the gene matches. Germline values: CDR1 SGHVS, CDR2 FQNEAQ. The CDR3 loop reads CASSKQGAYEKLFF. The CDR3 DNA sequence: TGTGCCAGCAGCAAACAGGGGGCATATGAAAAACTGTTTTTT. Drawing the rest from reference TRBV7-8 and TRBJ1-4, the complete variable domain is GAGVSQSPRYKVAKRGQDVALRCDPISGHVSLFWYQQALGQGPEFLTYFQNEAQLDKSGLPSDRFFAERPEGSVSTLKIQRTQQEDSAVYLCASSKQGAYEKLFFGSGTQLSVL.

In this sample, this clonotype turned up a few times. CDR3 protein: CASIPGSGQGRPQHF. In nucleotides, the CDR3 is TGTGCCAGCATCCCGGGATCGGGACAGGGGAGGCCCCAGCATTTT. V and J are TRBV12-3 or TRBV12-4 and TRBJ1-5; the match to TRBD1 covers 10 bases. This CDR3 is 15 amino acids long. Losses at the gene ends were 7 bases for V and 9 bases for J; bases not matched to a gene: 12.

The CDR3, as DNA: TGTGCCAGCTCACCACAGGAGGGACTAGCAACTCAAGAGACCCAGTACTTC. Amino acids: CASSPQEGLATQETQYF. The chain employs TRBV18 and TRBJ2-5, with 9 positions matching TRBD2. Germline values: CDR1 KGHSH, CDR2 LQKENI. Trimming took 1 base from V and 2 from J; bases not matched to a gene: 8. The CDR3 has 17 amino acids.

This clonotype was counted a few times. The rearrangement joins TRBV20-1 to TRBJ2-7, with D hard to call. The length of the CDR3 is 13 residues. The germline CDR1 and CDR2 sequences are DFQATT and SNEGSKA (reference sequence). The V end lost 2 bases, the J end lost 2 bases, and 10 bases lay between the germline ends. The CDR3 loop reads CSARPDVTYEQYF. CDR3 nucleotides: TGCAGTGCTAGACCTGACGTAACCTACGAGCAGTACTTC.

This clonotype was counted between two and nine times. The chain couples TRBV6-1 to TRBJ2-1; 10 nucleotides align to TRBD1. The CDR3 runs 15 residues. J gave up 2 bases and V 5 bases, and 3 bases lay outside the gene matches. Germline lookup yields CDR1 MNHNS and CDR2 SASEGT. CDR3 sequence: CASSQTGGPYNEQFF. In DNA form, the CDR3 reads TGTGCCAGCAGTCAGACAGGGGGCCCCTACAATGAGCAGTTCTTC.

In its sample, this clonotype was seen a few times. The chain joins TRBV12-3 or TRBV12-4 to TRBJ2-3, with 7 nucleotides matching TRBD1. J was trimmed by 9 bases and V by 5 bases; bases with no gene match: 17. The CDR3 extends over 16 amino acids. CDR3 amino acids: CASSTPVDRAWGTQYF. The CDR3, as DNA: TGTGCCAGCAGTACTCCCGTTGACAGGGCGTGGGGGACGCAGTATTTT.

This clonotype was counted between two and nine times. V gene TRBV6-1 combines with J gene TRBJ1-2, with 12 bases matching TRBD1. This CDR3 has 17 residues. The germline V gene encodes CDR1 MNHNS and CDR2 SASEGT. Trimming removed 5 bases from V and 3 bases from J; junction bases left unmatched: 10. The CDR3: CASSPLGTGGGDYGYTF. CDR3 bases: TGTGCCAGCAGTCCCCTTGGGACAGGGGGCGGGGACTATGGCTACACCTTC.

The V and J genes are TRBV27 and TRBJ1-6; possible D gene TRBD1, 5 bases. This CDR3 has 11 residues. Trimming stripped 8 bases from V and 13 bases from J, with 12 bases between. Looked up from germline, CDR1 is MNHEY and CDR2 is SMNVEV (reference sequence). Written as DNA, the CDR3 is TGTGCCAGCGGGGGGAGGTGGCCCCTCCACTTT. As protein: CASGGRWPLHF.

DNA for the CDR3: TGCGCCAGCAGCCAAGTCCCGCGGGGACTAGCGGGTGGGGCCAACGTCCTGACTTTC. Translated: CASSQVPRGLAGGANVLTF. J is TRBJ2-6 and V is TRBV4-3; 12 bases match TRBD2. Germline CDR1 LGHNA, CDR2 YSLEER. V gave up 1 base and J gave up 3 bases; unmatched junction bases: 7. CDR3 size: 19 residues.

V is TRBV5-1 and J is TRBJ2-7; D is uncertain. V lost 0 bases to trimming and J lost 3 bases, with 13 bases between them. The CDR3 is made up of 15 amino acids. Per the germline V gene, CDR1 is SGHRS and CDR2 is YFSETQ. CDR3 coding DNA: TGCGCCAGCAGCTTGGTGTCCGGGTCTAACTACGAGCAGTACTTC. Its translation: CASSLVSGSNYEQYF.